This T cell receptor (beta chain) came from a study of Ad26.COV2.S vaccination and SARS-CoV-2 variants. Overall study: Once or twice, 56 days apart, Ad26.COV2.S was delivered intramuscularly.

Trimming at V came to 9 bases and at J to 5 bases, leaving 17 bases not matched to a gene. Looked up from germline, CDR1 is LNHDA and CDR2 is SQIVND (reference sequence). The CDR3 is 16 amino acids. Treatment here: 15 to 20 received Ad26.COV2.S at low or high dose, single or two shots; about 5 received placebo; per-sample allocation not given. Vaccine and placebo recipients were sampled on day 63 after the first injection. Vaccination used an Ad26 vector expressing Wuhan-strain SARS-CoV-2 spike. Study outcomes and limitations: Vaccinated individuals (as opposed to placebo recipients) had higher spike-specific TCR breadth. It was found that vaccine and placebo recipients had similar non-spike TCR breadth.

In the case of this clone: Its antigen is undetermined.

The table came from immunoSEQ multiplex PCR; TCRdb's copy has only in-frame clones and leaves some out. The sample lists hundreds of thousands of clones, around 89% occurring once. The V and J genes are TRBV19 and TRBJ2-7; TRBD1 matches 9 bases. The source material was peripheral blood, sampled in a trial of Ad26.COV2.S vaccine versus placebo. The TCR comes from a person aged 18-65 years who received the Ad26.COV2.S COVID-19 vaccine or a placebo. CDR3 nucleotides: TGTGCCAGCCCAGGGGGGAAGCGGGACAGGGTTGACGAGCAGTACTTC. This gives the protein CASPGGKRDRVDEQYF.